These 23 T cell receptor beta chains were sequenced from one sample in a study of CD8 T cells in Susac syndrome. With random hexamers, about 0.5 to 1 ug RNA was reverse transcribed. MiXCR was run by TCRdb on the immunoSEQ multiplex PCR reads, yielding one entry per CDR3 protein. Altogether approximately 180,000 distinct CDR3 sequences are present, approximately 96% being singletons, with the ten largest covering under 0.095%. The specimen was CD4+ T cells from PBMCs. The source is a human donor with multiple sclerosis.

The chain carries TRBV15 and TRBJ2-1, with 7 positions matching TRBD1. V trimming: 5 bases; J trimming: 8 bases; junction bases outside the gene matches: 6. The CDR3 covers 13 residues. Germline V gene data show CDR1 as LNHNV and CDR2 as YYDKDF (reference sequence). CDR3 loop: CATSRGGRDEQFF. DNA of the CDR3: TGTGCCACCAGCCGAGGGGGCCGGGATGAGCAGTTCTTC.

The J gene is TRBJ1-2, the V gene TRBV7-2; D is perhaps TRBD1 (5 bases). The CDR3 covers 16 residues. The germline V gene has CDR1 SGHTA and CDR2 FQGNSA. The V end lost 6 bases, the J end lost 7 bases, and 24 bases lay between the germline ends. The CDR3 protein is CASSTQRSVAQGGYTF. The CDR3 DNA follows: TGTGCCAGCAGTACCCAGAGGAGCGTGGCCCAGGGTGGCTACACCTTC.

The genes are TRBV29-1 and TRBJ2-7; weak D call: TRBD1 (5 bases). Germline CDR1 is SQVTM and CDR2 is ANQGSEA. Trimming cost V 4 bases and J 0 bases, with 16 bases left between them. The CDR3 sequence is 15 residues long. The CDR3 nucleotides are TGCAGCGTTGGGGGAAGACAGAGGAGCTCCTACGAGCAGTACTTC. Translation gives CSVGGRQRSSYEQYF.

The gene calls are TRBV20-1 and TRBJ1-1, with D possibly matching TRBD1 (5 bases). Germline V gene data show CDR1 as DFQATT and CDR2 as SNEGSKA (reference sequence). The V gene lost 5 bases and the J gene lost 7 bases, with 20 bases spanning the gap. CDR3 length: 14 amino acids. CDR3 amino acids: CSALPVVGQGEAFF. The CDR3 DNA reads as TGCAGTGCTCTTCCTGTGGTGGGGCAGGGTGAAGCTTTCTTT.

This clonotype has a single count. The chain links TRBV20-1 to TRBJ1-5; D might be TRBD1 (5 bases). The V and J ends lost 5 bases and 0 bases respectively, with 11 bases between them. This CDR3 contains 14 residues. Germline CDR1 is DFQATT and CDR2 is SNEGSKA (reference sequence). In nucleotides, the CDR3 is TGCAGTGCTGACCAGGGAGGTAGCAATCAGCCCCAGCATTTT. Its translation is CSADQGGSNQPQHF.

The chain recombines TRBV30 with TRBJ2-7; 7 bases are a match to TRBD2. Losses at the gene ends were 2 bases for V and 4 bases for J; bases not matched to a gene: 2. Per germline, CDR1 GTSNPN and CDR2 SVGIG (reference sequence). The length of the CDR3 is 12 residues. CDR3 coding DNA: TGTGCCTGGAGTCCGGGGGGTTACGAGCAGTACTTC. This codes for CAWSPGGYEQYF.

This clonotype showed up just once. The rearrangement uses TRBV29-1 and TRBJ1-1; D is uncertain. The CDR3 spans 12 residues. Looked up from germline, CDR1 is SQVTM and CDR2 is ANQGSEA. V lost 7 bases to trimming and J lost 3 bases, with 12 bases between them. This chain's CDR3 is CSDDGLDTEAFF. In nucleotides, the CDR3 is TGCAGCGACGACGGGTTGGACACTGAAGCTTTCTTT.

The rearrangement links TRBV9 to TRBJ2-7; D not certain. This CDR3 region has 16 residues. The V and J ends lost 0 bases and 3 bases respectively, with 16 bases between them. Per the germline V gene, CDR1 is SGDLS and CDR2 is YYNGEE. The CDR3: CASSVDGSPRNYEQYF. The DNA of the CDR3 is TGTGCCAGCAGCGTAGATGGAAGCCCTCGAAACTACGAGCAGTACTTC. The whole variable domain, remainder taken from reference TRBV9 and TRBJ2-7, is DSGVTQTPKHLITATGQRVTLRCSPRSGDLSVYWYQQSLDQGLQFLIQYYNGEERAKGNILERFSAQQFPDLHSELNLSSLELGDSALYFCASSVDGSPRNYEQYFGPGTRLTVT.

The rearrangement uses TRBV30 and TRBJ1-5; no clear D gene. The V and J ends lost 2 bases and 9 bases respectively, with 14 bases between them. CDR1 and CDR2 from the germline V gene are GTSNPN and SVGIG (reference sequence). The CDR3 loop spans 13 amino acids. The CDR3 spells CAWSPQSVGPQHF. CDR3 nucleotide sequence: TGTGCCTGGAGTCCACAATCCGTTGGGCCCCAGCATTTT.

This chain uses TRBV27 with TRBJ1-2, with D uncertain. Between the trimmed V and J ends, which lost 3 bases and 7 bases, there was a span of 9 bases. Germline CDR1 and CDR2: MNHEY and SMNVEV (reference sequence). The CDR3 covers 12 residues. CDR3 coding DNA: TGTGCCAGCAGTTTCGAGGGTCTTGGCTACACCTTC. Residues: CASSFEGLGYTF.

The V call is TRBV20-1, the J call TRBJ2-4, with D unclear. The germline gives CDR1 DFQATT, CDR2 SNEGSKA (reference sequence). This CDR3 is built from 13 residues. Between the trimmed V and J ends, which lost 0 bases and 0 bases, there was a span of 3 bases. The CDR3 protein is CSARDVAKNIQYF. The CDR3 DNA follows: TGCAGTGCTAGAGACGTAGCCAAAAACATTCAGTACTTC.

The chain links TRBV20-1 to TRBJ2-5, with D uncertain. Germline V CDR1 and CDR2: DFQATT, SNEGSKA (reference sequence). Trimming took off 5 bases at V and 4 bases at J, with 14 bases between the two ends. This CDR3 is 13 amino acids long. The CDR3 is CSAGVTVGETQYF. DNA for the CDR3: TGCAGTGCTGGGGTCACGGTCGGAGAGACCCAGTACTTC.

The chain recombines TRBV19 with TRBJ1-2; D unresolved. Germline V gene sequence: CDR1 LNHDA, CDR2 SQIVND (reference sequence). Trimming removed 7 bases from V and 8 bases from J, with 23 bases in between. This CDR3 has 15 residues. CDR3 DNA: TGTGCCAGTACCCCGAGGCGAGTGACGGGCTACGGCTACACCTTC. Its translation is CASTPRRVTGYGYTF.

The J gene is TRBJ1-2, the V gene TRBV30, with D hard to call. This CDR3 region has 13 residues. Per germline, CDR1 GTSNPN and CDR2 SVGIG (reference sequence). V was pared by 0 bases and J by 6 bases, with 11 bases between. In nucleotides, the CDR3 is TGTGCCTGGAGTGTCCGGGGAATTGATGGCTACACCTTC. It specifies CAWSVRGIDGYTF.

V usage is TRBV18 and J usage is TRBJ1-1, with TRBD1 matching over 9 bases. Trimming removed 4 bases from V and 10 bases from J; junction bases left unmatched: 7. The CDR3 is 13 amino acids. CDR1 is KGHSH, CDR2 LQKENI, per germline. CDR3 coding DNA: TGTGCCAGCTCACTCCAACTGACAGGGGGAGCTTTCTTT. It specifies CASSLQLTGGAFF.

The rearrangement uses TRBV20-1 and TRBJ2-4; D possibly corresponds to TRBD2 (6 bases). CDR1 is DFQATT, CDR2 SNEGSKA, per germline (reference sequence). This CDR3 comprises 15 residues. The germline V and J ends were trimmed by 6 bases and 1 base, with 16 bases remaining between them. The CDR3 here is CSAGTLLRAKNIQYF. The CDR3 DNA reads TGCAGTGCCGGGACTTTGTTACGGGCCAAAAACATTCAGTACTTC.

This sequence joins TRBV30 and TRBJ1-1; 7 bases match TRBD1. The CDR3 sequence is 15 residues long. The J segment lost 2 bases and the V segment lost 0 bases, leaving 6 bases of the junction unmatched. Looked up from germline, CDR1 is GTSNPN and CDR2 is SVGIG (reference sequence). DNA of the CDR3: TGTGCCTGGAGTGTATTGCGACAGGGCAACACTGAAGCTTTCTTT. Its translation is CAWSVLRQGNTEAFF.

The CDR3 region is CASSQTGSEQYF. In DNA, the CDR3 is TGTGCCAGCAGCCAAACCGGTAGCGAGCAGTACTTC. V and J are TRBV27 and TRBJ2-7; no definite D call. CDR1 and CDR2 (germline): MNHEY, SMNVEV (reference sequence). CDR3 length equals 12 residues. Trimming stripped 6 bases from V and 6 bases from J, with 12 bases between.

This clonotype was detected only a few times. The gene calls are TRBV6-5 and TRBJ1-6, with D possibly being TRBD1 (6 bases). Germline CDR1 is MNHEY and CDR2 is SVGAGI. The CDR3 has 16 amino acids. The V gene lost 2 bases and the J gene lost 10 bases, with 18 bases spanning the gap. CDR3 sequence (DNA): TGTGCCAGCAGTTACCCGGTGGGGCAGGGGCGATCACCCCTCCACTTT. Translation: CASSYPVGQGRSPLHF.

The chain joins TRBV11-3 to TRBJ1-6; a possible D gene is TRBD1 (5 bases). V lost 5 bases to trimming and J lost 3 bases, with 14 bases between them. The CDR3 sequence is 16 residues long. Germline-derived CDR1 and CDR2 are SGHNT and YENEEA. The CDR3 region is CASSPGAGFYNSPLHF. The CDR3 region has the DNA TGTGCCAGCAGCCCCGGGGCGGGGTTCTATAATTCACCCCTCCACTTT.

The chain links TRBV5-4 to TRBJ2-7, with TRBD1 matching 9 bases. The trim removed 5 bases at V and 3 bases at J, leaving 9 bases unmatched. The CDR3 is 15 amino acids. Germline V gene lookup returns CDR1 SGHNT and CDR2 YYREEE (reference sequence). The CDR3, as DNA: TGTGCCAGCAGTCCCCCCGGGACAGGGTTCTACGAGCAGTACTTC. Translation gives CASSPPGTGFYEQYF. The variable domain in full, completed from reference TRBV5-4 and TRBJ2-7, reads ETGVTQSPTHLIKTRGQQVTLRCSSQSGHNTVSWYQQALGQGPQFIFQYYREEENGRGNFPPRFSGLQFPNYSSELNVNALELDDSALYLCASSPPGTGFYEQYFGPGTRLTVT.

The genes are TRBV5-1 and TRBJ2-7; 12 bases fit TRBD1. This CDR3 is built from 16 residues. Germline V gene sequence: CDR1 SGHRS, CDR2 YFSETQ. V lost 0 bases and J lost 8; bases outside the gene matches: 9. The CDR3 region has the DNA TGCGCCAGCAGCTTGGTCGGGGCCGGGACAGGGGGCAAGCAGTACTTC. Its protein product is CASSLVGAGTGGKQYF.

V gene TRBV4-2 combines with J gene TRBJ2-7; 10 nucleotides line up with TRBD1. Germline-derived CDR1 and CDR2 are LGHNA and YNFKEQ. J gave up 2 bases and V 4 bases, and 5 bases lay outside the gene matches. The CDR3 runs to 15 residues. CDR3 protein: CASSPGQGGAYEQYF. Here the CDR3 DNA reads TGTGCCAGCAGCCCTGGACAGGGGGGAGCCTACGAGCAGTACTTC.